This TCR beta chain was captured in a study of blood T cell repertoires in COVID-19. Across the study: Acute-phase and convalescent COVID-19 samples originated in the United States, Italy and Spain. Nucleic acid was either cDNA or gDNA, and it came from T cells, B-cell-depleted T cells, or PBMCs.

Germline assignment: CDR1 LGHDT and CDR2 YNNKEL (reference sequence). V lost 4 bases, J lost 7 bases, and 9 bases stayed unmatched. The CDR3 sequence is 16 residues long. In the source study's methods: Estimates of nucleated cell counts were drawn from the amplification of reference gene primers. Repertoires were generated with immunoSEQ multiplex PCR, while TCRdb's copy carries only in-frame clones and drops some. The DNA was the basis for D and trimming; V, J and clone size are from that table. This table has 150,000 to 200,000 clones, over 80% appearing once. This rearrangement joins TRBV3-1 (or the pseudogene TRBV3-2) to TRBJ1-6, with 8 bases that match TRBD1. What was sequenced was peripheral blood. This receptor was taken from a woman in her 70s with acute or convalescent COVID-19. The CDR3 bases are TGTGCCAGCAGCCCGTGGCAGGGGGCTGGCAATTCACCCCTCCACTTT. Translating it yields CASSPWQGAGNSPLHF.